The 18 T cell receptor beta chains below were found in one sample sequenced in a study of T cell changes during pregnancy in multiple sclerosis. TCRdb's table, derived via immunoSEQ multiplex PCR, lists solely in-frame clones and lacks some. This sample has about 57,000 clones, with about 91% found just once. The material was CD4+ T cells from peripheral blood mononuclear cells, obtained in the second trimester of pregnancy. The receptors originated from a female donor with multiple sclerosis, enrolled in a pregnancy study.

CDR3 nucleotide sequence: TGTGCCAGTTCAACAGGGAATGTCTACAATGAGCAGTTCTTC. Encoded protein: CASSTGNVYNEQFF. The rearrangement joins TRBV19 to TRBJ2-1; perhaps TRBD1 as D (6 bases). This CDR3 has 14 residues. From germline, CDR1 is LNHDA and CDR2 SQIVND (reference sequence). Trimming left V 8 bases short and J 3 bases short, with 14 bases between.

J is TRBJ2-7 and V is TRBV6-9, with D maybe TRBD1 (6 bases). The V gene's germline CDR1 is MNHGY and CDR2 SVAAGI. V was shortened by 7 bases and J by 1 base, with 20 bases between the two germline ends. CDR3 size: 16 residues. CDR3 sequence reads: CASNTPWTAASYEQYF. CDR3 sequence (DNA): TGTGCCAGCAATACACCCTGGACAGCGGCATCCTACGAGCAGTACTTC.

The rearrangement links TRBV5-1 to TRBJ2-7; 7 nucleotides line up with TRBD1. V was clipped by 0 bases and J by 2 bases; unmatched bases: 5. The CDR3 is 15 residues long. The V gene's germline CDR1 is SGHRS and CDR2 YFSETQ. In nucleotides, the CDR3 is TGCGCCAGCAGCTTGGAGACAGGGCCAACCTACGAGCAGTACTTC. Translated: CASSLETGPTYEQYF.

The chain carries TRBV5-1 and TRBJ2-1; 9 nucleotides align to TRBD1. The V gene end was trimmed by 2 bases and the J gene end by 10 bases; junction bases not matched to a gene: 7. There are 14 residues in the CDR3. Germline-derived CDR1 and CDR2 are SGHRS and YFSETQ. CDR3 region: CASSFGQGTFEQFF. In DNA form, the CDR3 reads TGCGCCAGCAGCTTCGGACAGGGGACTTTCGAGCAGTTCTTC.

This rearrangement joins TRBV7-9 to TRBJ1-5; 9 nucleotides align to TRBD1. Per the germline V gene, CDR1 is SEHNR and CDR2 is FQNEAQ (reference sequence). V lost 5 bases to trimming and J lost 4 bases; unmatched junction nucleotides: 3. This CDR3 spans 14 amino acids. The CDR3, as DNA: TGTGCCAGCAGCCCGGGGACAGGGAATCAGCCCCAGCATTTT. Translation: CASSPGTGNQPQHF.

The rearrangement joins TRBV9 to TRBJ1-1, with a weak D call TRBD1 (6 bases). The CDR3 spans 15 residues. Trimming pared 5 bases from V and 3 bases from J, leaving 17 bases between. CDR1 is SGDLS and CDR2 is YYNGEE in the germline V gene. CDR3 sequence reads: CASRRGNNRDTEAFF. CDR3 in DNA: TGTGCCAGCAGGAGGGGGAACAACAGGGACACTGAAGCTTTCTTT.

V is TRBV5-4 and J is TRBJ2-5; perhaps TRBD1 as D (5 bases). Germline lookup yields CDR1 SGHNT and CDR2 YYREEE (reference sequence). V was clipped by 4 bases and J by 3 bases, with 16 bases between them. This CDR3 region has 15 residues. The CDR3 region is CASSPTAGREETQYF. The CDR3 coding sequence is TGTGCCAGCAGCCCAACCGCCGGCAGGGAAGAGACCCAGTACTTC.

This clone was detected only once. The J gene is TRBJ2-3, the V gene TRBV9; possible D gene TRBD2, 5 bases. The germline CDR1 and CDR2 sequences are SGDLS and YYNGEE. This CDR3 is built from 16 residues. Between the trimmed V and J ends, which lost 0 bases and 2 bases, there was a span of 13 bases. CDR3 sequence: CASSVGASGYTDTQYF. CDR3 coding DNA: TGTGCCAGCAGCGTAGGGGCCAGCGGCTACACAGATACGCAGTATTTT.

The V gene is TRBV19, the J gene TRBJ2-7; no clear D gene. Germline CDR1 is LNHDA and CDR2 is SQIVND (reference sequence). The CDR3 runs to 15 residues. Trimming removed 5 bases from V and 5 bases from J, with 19 bases in between. The CDR3 sequence is CASSPAQRPWDEQYF. The DNA of the CDR3 is TGTGCCAGTAGTCCCGCGCAGAGGCCCTGGGACGAGCAGTACTTC.

CDR3 bases: TGTGCCAGCAGCTTAGGGCTGGGGAGGGAGACCCAGTACTTC. This codes for CASSLGLGRETQYF. V and J are TRBV7-6 and TRBJ2-5; D might be TRBD2 (6 bases). The V end lost 1 base, the J end lost 5 bases, and 11 bases lay between the germline ends. The CDR3 is made up of 14 amino acids. CDR1 and CDR2 from the germline V gene are SGHVS and FNYEAQ.

The J gene is TRBJ2-7, the V gene TRBV7-9, with TRBD2 identical over 15 bases. Germline assignment: CDR1 SEHNR and CDR2 FQNEAQ (reference sequence). The CDR3 sequence is 17 residues long. V lost 5 bases to trimming and J lost 0 bases; unmatched junction nucleotides: 5. The CDR3 is CASSMGLAGGFSYEQYF. In nucleotides, the CDR3 is TGTGCCAGCAGCATGGGACTAGCGGGGGGATTCTCCTACGAGCAGTACTTC.

The rearrangement joins TRBV29-1 to TRBJ1-1; 7 bases line up with TRBD1. V gave up 1 base and J gave up 8 bases; unmatched junction bases: 13. Germline assignment: CDR1 SQVTM and CDR2 ANQGSEA. This CDR3 has 15 amino acids. The CDR3 bases are TGCAGCGTTGAAGGAACCCGGGACAGAGTAGCCGAAGCTTTCTTT. It specifies CSVEGTRDRVAEAFF.

This clone was observed a handful of times. The chain carries TRBV18 and TRBJ1-5, with D tentatively TRBD1 (5 bases). CDR1 KGHSH and CDR2 LQKENI come from the germline V gene. V was trimmed by 5 bases and J by 1 base, leaving 15 bases between them. There are 16 residues in the CDR3. The CDR3 region has the DNA TGTGCCAGCTCAGTCGGAGGGGCAGGGAGCAATCAGCCCCAGCATTTT. Translated: CASSVGGAGSNQPQHF. Full variable domain (missing parts from reference TRBV18 and TRBJ1-5): NAGVMQNPRHLVRRRGQEARLRCSPMKGHSHVYWYRQLPEEGLKFMVYLQKENIIDESGMPKERFSAEFPKEGPSILRIQQVVRGDSAAYFCASSVGGAGSNQPQHFGDGTRLSIL.

The V and J genes are TRBV5-1 and TRBJ1-4; no definite D call. Trimming stripped 4 bases from V and 5 bases from J, with 9 bases between. There are 13 residues in the CDR3. Germline-derived CDR1 and CDR2 are SGHRS and YFSETQ. The CDR3 protein is CASSTGWNEKLFF. The CDR3 DNA reads as TGCGCCAGCAGCACGGGGTGGAATGAAAAACTGTTTTTT.

The V and J genes are TRBV27 and TRBJ1-1, with no clear D. This CDR3 spans 13 amino acids. Germline-derived CDR1 and CDR2 are MNHEY and SMNVEV (reference sequence). Trimming stripped 5 bases from V and 6 bases from J, with 13 bases between. Here the CDR3 reads CASSPPLPAEAFF. The CDR3 DNA sequence: TGTGCCAGCAGTCCCCCTTTACCGGCTGAAGCTTTCTTT.

The CDR3 DNA is TGTGCCAGCAGGTACTTCATGAACACTGAAGCTTTCTTT. This translates into CASRYFMNTEAFF. The chain combines TRBV2 with TRBJ1-1; D is unresolved. The CDR3 loop spans 13 amino acids. Trimming took off 6 bases at V and 0 bases at J, with 8 bases between the two ends. The V gene's germline CDR1 is SNHLY and CDR2 FYNNEI. Using reference TRBV2 and TRBJ1-1 for the parts outside the CDR3, the full variable domain is EPEVTQTPSHQVTQMGQEVILRCVPISNHLYFYWYRQILGQKVEFLVSFYNNEISEKSEIFDDQFSVERPDGSNFTLKIRSTKLEDSAMYFCASRYFMNTEAFFGQGTRLTVV.

This clone occurred a few times. V usage is TRBV10-3 and J usage is TRBJ1-5; D is ambiguous. Between the trimmed V and J ends, which lost 7 bases and 6 bases, there was a span of 4 bases. The length of the CDR3 is 10 residues. The V gene's germline CDR1 is ENHRY and CDR2 SYGVKD. As DNA, the CDR3 is TGTGCCATCATCCGTCAGCCCCAGCATTTT. As protein: CAIIRQPQHF.

This clone was counted a few times. The chain is built from TRBV7-9 and TRBJ2-1, with 10 bases identical to TRBD2. Trimming at V came to 4 bases and at J to 9 bases, leaving 6 bases not matched to a gene. The CDR3 totals 14 residues. Germline loops: CDR1 SEHNR, CDR2 FQNEAQ (reference sequence). The CDR3 coding sequence is TGTGCCAGCAGCTCGGGACTAGCGTTGGGTGAGCAGTTCTTC. This gives the protein CASSSGLALGEQFF.